These T cell receptor beta chains were read from a single sample in a study of T cells after posttransplantation cyclophosphamide. Clones were sequenced by immunoSEQ multiplex PCR, and TCRdb holds only the in-frame ones, with some missing. The repertoire includes approximately 20,000 clones, about 90% of them detected once, and 7.3% sits in the top ten. The sample consisted of PBMCs, taken after allogeneic stem cell transplant with posttransplant cyclophosphamide. Source of these receptors: a female patient aged 40 to 55 who received an allogeneic stem cell transplant from a related donor, was CMV-positive, and had no GVHD. Certain T cells may be donor cells from the graft. CDR3s include the opening cysteine and the closing phenylalanine or tryptophan. The D gene is left open where the match is weak. Not all rows give a size; the values are once, few, many and, for expanded clones, a class.

TRBJ1-1 | NA | TRBV6-1 | 13 | NA | CASRDFQNTEAFF | TGTGCCAGCAGGGACTTCCAGAACACTGAAGCTTTCTTT
TRBJ2-3 | NA | TRBV5-1 | 17 | TRBD2 | CASSLEGSGSDTDTQYF | TGCGCCAGCAGCTTGGAAGGGAGCGGGAGTGATACAGATACGCAGTATTTT
TRBJ2-7 | NA | TRBV9 | 18 | TRBD2 | CASSAKGGTSGRSYEQYF | TGTGCCAGCAGCGCTAAGGGCGGGACTAGCGGGAGGTCCTACGAGCAGTACTTC
TRBJ1-5 | once | TRBV4-3 | 16 | NA | CASSQEGGKGNQPQHF | TGCGCCAGCAGCCAAGAGGGCGGGAAGGGCAATCAGCCCCAGCATTTT
TRBJ2-1 | NA | TRBV11-2 | 17 | TRBD2 | CASSQVGGRHFYNEQFF | TGTGCCAGCAGCCAAGTCGGCGGGAGGCATTTCTACAATGAGCAGTTCTTC
TRBJ2-3 | NA | TRBV4-1 | 16 | TRBD2 | CASSQAPSGLPDTQYF | TGCGCCAGCAGCCAAGCACCTAGCGGGTTACCAGATACGCAGTATTTT
TRBJ2-5 | NA | TRBV6-5 | 15 | TRBD1 | CASRTTGLYQETQYF | TGTGCCAGCAGAACGACAGGGTTGTACCAAGAGACCCAGTACTTC
TRBJ2-7 | NA | TRBV7-9 | 14 | TRBD2 | CASSLSGGSYEQYF | TGTGCCAGCAGCTTAAGCGGGGGCTCCTACGAGCAGTACTTC
TRBJ2-7 | NA | TRBV9 | 14 | NA | CASSQGVSSYEQYF | TGTGCCAGCAGCCAAGGGGTAAGCTCCTACGAGCAGTACTTC
TRBJ1-5 | NA | TRBV23-1 | 19 | NA | CASSQPLVTRTYSNQPQHF | TGCGCCAGCAGTCAACCTCTGGTGACGCGGACTTATAGCAATCAGCCCCAGCATTTT
TRBJ2-3 | once | TRBV7-2 | 15 | TRBD1 | CASSRDRVSTDTQYF | TGTGCCAGCAGCCGAGACAGGGTTAGCACAGATACGCAGTATTTT
TRBJ1-6 | NA | TRBV6-5 | 15 | TRBD1 | CASSRTDRGLSPLHF | TGTGCCAGCAGCCGCACCGACAGGGGGCTTTCACCCCTCCACTTT
TRBJ1-2 | NA | TRBV7-9 | 12 | NA | CASTLLLNGYTF | TGTGCCAGCACCCTCCTACTGAATGGCTACACCTTC
TRBJ2-3 | NA | TRBV5-1 | 16 | TRBD1 | CASSNGQGPPMGTQYF | TGCGCCAGCAGCAATGGACAGGGCCCTCCTATGGGTACGCAGTATTTT
TRBJ2-3 | NA | TRBV15 | 17 | TRBD2 | CATSRDIAGGGTDTQYF | TGTGCCACCAGCAGAGATATAGCGGGAGGTGGGACAGATACGCAGTATTTT
TRBJ2-1 | once | TRBV27 | 19 | TRBD2 | CASTFLGLAGGGFGNEQFF | TGTGCCAGCACCTTTTTGGGACTAGCGGGAGGAGGGTTTGGCAATGAGCAGTTCTTC
TRBJ2-5 | few | TRBV5-6 | 13 | NA | CASSLGQQETQYF | TGTGCCAGCAGCTTGGGACAGCAAGAGACCCAGTACTTC
TRBJ1-1 | NA | TRBV27 | 12 | NA | CASSREQGEAFF | TGTGCCAGCAGTCGGGAACAGGGTGAAGCTTTCTTT
TRBJ2-7 | NA | TRBV2 | 13 | NA | CASGGVPSYEQYF | TGTGCCAGCGGAGGGGTCCCCTCCTACGAGCAGTACTTC
TRBJ2-1 | NA | TRBV10-1 | 14 | TRBD1 | CASGPGGAGNEQFF | TGCGCCAGCGGCCCAGGGGGTGCGGGCAATGAGCAGTTCTTC
TRBJ2-3 | once | TRBV18 | 17 | TRBD2 | CASSPMQREIYPDTQYF | TGTGCCAGCTCACCAATGCAGCGGGAGATATACCCCGATACGCAGTATTTT
TRBJ2-7 | NA | TRBV6-1 | 11 | NA | CASTYSYEQYF | TGTGCCAGCACCTACTCCTACGAGCAGTACTTC
TRBJ1-4 | NA | TRBV10-3 | 16 | TRBD1 | CAISESTTGGREKLFF | TGTGCCATCAGTGAGTCGACGACAGGGGGCCGAGAAAAACTGTTTTTT